This record covers a single T cell receptor (beta chain). The sample originates from a study of CD8+ T cells in alopecia areata. Following extraction, RNA underwent reverse transcription to cDNA, which served as the sequencing template. Measured with immunoSEQ multiplex PCR; TCRdb has only the in-frame clones, and not every one. The data hold 200,000 to 250,000 clones, with approximately 61% observed a single time. Unmatched junction bases numbered 7, after V lost 8 bases and J lost 5 bases. Looked up from germline, CDR1 is SNHLY and CDR2 is FYNNEI. The CDR3 runs to 14 residues. This clonotype was obtained from a human donor with alopecia areata. The V and J genes are TRBV2 and TRBJ1-5; 9 positions match TRBD1. Material: CD4+ T cells sorted from blood, obtained at week 0. CDR3 sequence: CASQIDRGDQPQHF. The CDR3 DNA is TGTGCCAGCCAAATAGACAGGGGGGATCAGCCCCAGCATTTT. The full variable domain, in which reference TRBV2 and TRBJ1-5 provide the parts outside the CDR3, is EPEVTQTPSHQVTQMGQEVILRCVPISNHLYFYWYRQILGQKVEFLVSFYNNEISEKSEIFDDQFSVERPDGSNFTLKIRSTKLEDSAMYFCASQIDRGDQPQHFGDGTRLSIL.